These 32 T cell receptor beta chains originate from one sample sequenced in a study of cytomegalovirus exposure and HLA in healthy donors. The PCR was carried out with 60 Vbeta primers and 13 Jbeta primers. The protocol was immunoSEQ multiplex PCR, while the TCRdb copy is restricted to in-frame clones and leaves out a portion. The sample includes tens of thousands of clones, over 65% of them seen just once. Specimen: PBMCs. The receptor set was obtained from a man between 35 and 55 years old in good health and CMV-seropositive.

The chain recombines TRBV19 with TRBJ2-5; no firm D call. Per germline, CDR1 LNHDA and CDR2 SQIVND (reference sequence). There are 15 residues in the CDR3. Trimming pared 3 bases from V and 5 bases from J, leaving 16 bases between. CDR3 region: CASSIYQEGRETQYF. In nucleotides, the CDR3 is TGTGCCAGTAGTATTTATCAGGAAGGAAGGGAGACCCAGTACTTC.

This sequence joins TRBV5-1 and TRBJ2-5, with TRBD1 identical over 7 bases. Germline CDR1 and CDR2: SGHRS and YFSETQ. The trim removed 3 bases at V and 2 bases at J, leaving 4 bases unmatched. The CDR3 has 14 residues. In DNA form, the CDR3 reads TGCGCCAGCAGCTCGACAGGGAAACAAGAGACCCAGTACTTC. It specifies CASSSTGKQETQYF.

This clone has only one observation. As DNA, the CDR3 is TGTGCCAGCAGCGCCAGACAGGGGGGCAATGAGCAGTTCTTC. It codes for CASSARQGGNEQFF. The chain recombines TRBV6-1 with TRBJ2-1, with 9 bases matching TRBD1. The germline V gene encodes CDR1 MNHNS and CDR2 SASEGT. This CDR3 comprises 14 residues. The junction had 6 bases not matched to a gene; V was cut back by 6 bases and J by 6 bases.

This clone appeared once. The chain recombines TRBV7-2 with TRBJ1-2; 10 positions agree with TRBD1. V shed 5 bases and J 4 bases; nucleotides not matched to a gene: 7. Germline loops: CDR1 SGHTA, CDR2 FQGNSA. This CDR3 region has 15 residues. CDR3 sequence (DNA): TGTGCCAGCAGCCCAAGACAGGGGGCAGGCTATGGCTACACCTTC. It is translated as CASSPRQGAGYGYTF.

J is TRBJ1-5 and V is TRBV28; D may be TRBD1 (5 bases). This CDR3 region has 15 residues. V was cut by 3 bases and J by 3 bases, with 12 bases left in between. Germline-derived CDR1 and CDR2 are MDHEN and SYDVKM. In nucleotides, the CDR3 is TGTGCCAGCAGTTTCCGGACACCCGTCAATCAGCCCCAGCATTTT. Protein: CASSFRTPVNQPQHF.

CDR3 nucleotide sequence: TGTGCCAGCAGCTCGGGACTGATGAACACTGAAGCTTTCTTT. Translating it yields CASSSGLMNTEAFF. This rearrangement joins TRBV7-6 to TRBJ1-1; D is possibly TRBD1 (5 bases). V was cut by 4 bases and J by 0 bases, with 9 bases left in between. Germline CDR1 and CDR2: SGHVS and FNYEAQ. This CDR3 comprises 14 residues.

The chain recombines TRBV7-6 with TRBJ2-1, with TRBD2 matching 13 bases. CDR3 size: 16 residues. The germline V gene has CDR1 SGHVS and CDR2 FNYEAQ. V gave up 1 base and J gave up 5 bases; unmatched junction bases: 2. The CDR3 nucleotides read TGTGCCAGCAGCTTAGTTGGGACTAGCGGGGACAATGAGCAGTTCTTC. As protein: CASSLVGTSGDNEQFF. Using reference TRBV7-6 and TRBJ2-1 for the parts outside the CDR3, the full variable domain is GAGVSQSPRYKVTKRGQDVALRCDPISGHVSLYWYRQALGQGPEFLTYFNYEAQQDKSGLPNDRFSAERPEGSISTLTIQRTEQRDSAMYRCASSLVGTSGDNEQFFGPGTRLTVL.

This clone was detected only a few times. V gene TRBV5-4 combines with J gene TRBJ2-6, with TRBD1 matching 7 bases. V trimming: 4 bases; J trimming: 1 base; junction bases outside the gene matches: 5. CDR3 length: 16 amino acids. Germline V lookup: CDR1 SGHNT, CDR2 YYREEE (reference sequence). The CDR3 coding sequence is TGTGCCAGCAGCACGGGACAGCAATCTGGGGCCAACGTCCTGACTTTC. Its translation: CASSTGQQSGANVLTF.

In this sample, this clone turned up once. The gene calls are TRBV12-5 and TRBJ2-5; 7 positions match TRBD2. V was pared by 5 bases and J by 3 bases, with 6 bases of the junction left unmatched. The CDR3 is made up of 14 amino acids. Germline-derived CDR1 and CDR2 are LGHNT and FRNRAP. This chain's CDR3 is CASGRSSGKETQYF. The CDR3 DNA reads as TGTGCTAGTGGTAGGTCTAGCGGCAAAGAGACCCAGTACTTC.

V and J are TRBV18 and TRBJ1-1; a possible D gene is TRBD1 (6 bases). The V gene's germline CDR1 is KGHSH and CDR2 LQKENI. There are 15 residues in the CDR3. V was trimmed by 0 bases and J by 1 base, leaving 9 bases between them. The CDR3 here is CASSPPSRGNTEAFF. The CDR3, as DNA: TGTGCCAGCTCACCACCTTCCAGGGGGAACACTGAAGCTTTCTTT. Full variable domain (outside the CDR3, taken from reference TRBV18 and TRBJ1-1): NAGVMQNPRHLVRRRGQEARLRCSPMKGHSHVYWYRQLPEEGLKFMVYLQKENIIDESGMPKERFSAEFPKEGPSILRIQQVVRGDSAAYFCASSPPSRGNTEAFFGQGTRLTVV.

The CDR3 DNA reads TGTGCCAGCAGGCCAGGAACACAAGAGACCCAGTACTTC. Encoded protein: CASRPGTQETQYF. The chain has TRBV2 and TRBJ2-5, with no clear D. The germline V gene has CDR1 SNHLY and CDR2 FYNNEI. The CDR3 is made up of 13 amino acids. V was trimmed by 6 bases and J by 2 bases, leaving 10 bases between them.

This clone appeared once. This chain uses TRBV6-1 with TRBJ2-3; unclear D gene. Trimming pared 3 bases from V and 0 bases from J, leaving 10 bases between. This CDR3 has 15 amino acids. Germline CDR1 and CDR2: MNHNS and SASEGT. For the CDR3, the DNA is TGTGCCAGCAGTGATTCAGGCACTAGCACAGATACGCAGTATTTT. Protein: CASSDSGTSTDTQYF.

The chain combines TRBV5-1 with TRBJ2-7, with TRBD2 as a possible D gene (6 bases). The germline V and J ends were trimmed by 0 bases and 7 bases, with 14 bases remaining between them. Germline values: CDR1 SGHRS, CDR2 YFSETQ. The CDR3 extends over 14 amino acids. The CDR3 reads CASSLERGVQEQYF. The CDR3 DNA follows: TGCGCCAGCAGCTTGGAGCGCGGGGTCCAAGAGCAGTACTTC.

The chain joins TRBV6-4 to TRBJ2-3; D remains ambiguous. This CDR3 is built from 13 residues. Trimming removed 3 bases at V and 2 bases at J, with 6 bases between. Germline V gene lookup returns CDR1 MRHNA and CDR2 SNTAGT. CDR3 sequence: CASSERFTDTQYF. CDR3 bases: TGTGCCAGCAGTGAGAGGTTCACAGATACGCAGTATTTT.

This clone was counted a few times. DNA of the CDR3: TGTGCCAGCAGTCCCCTCGCGCCATACAATGAGCAGTTCTTC. Amino acid sequence: CASSPLAPYNEQFF. J is TRBJ2-1 and V is TRBV27; D gene uncertain. V was trimmed by 5 bases and J by 4 bases, leaving 12 bases between them. CDR3 length: 14 amino acids. CDR1 MNHEY and CDR2 SMNVEV come from the germline V gene (reference sequence).

Regarding this clone: Likely a read error: the CDR3 ends without its conserved phenylalanine or tryptophan. This chain connects TRBV9 to TRBJ2-2, with D perhaps matching TRBD1 (6 bases). Germline values: CDR1 SGDLS, CDR2 YYNGEE. Deletions cut 0 bases from V and 3 bases from J, with 9 bases between. The CDR3 totals 15 residues. CDR3 amino acids: CASSVEWGHTGELFL. The CDR3 coding sequence is TGTGCCAGCAGCGTAGAATGGGGGCACACCGGGGAGCTGTTTCTT.

The CDR3 nucleotides are TGTGCCAGCAGGGTGCGGGACACCGGGGAGCTGTTTTTT. It is translated as CASRVRDTGELFF. The chain is built from TRBV2 and TRBJ2-2, with TRBD2 as a possible D gene (5 bases). CDR1 and CDR2 from the germline V gene are SNHLY and FYNNEI. Trimming stripped 6 bases from V and 3 bases from J, with 8 bases between. This CDR3 has 13 residues.

The chain uses TRBV2 and TRBJ1-5, with no clear D. V dropped 4 bases and J dropped 2 bases, with 12 bases sitting between them. The germline V gene encodes CDR1 SNHLY and CDR2 FYNNEI. The CDR3 loop spans 15 amino acids. The CDR3 reads CASSVSERGNQPQHF. As DNA, the CDR3 is TGTGCCAGCAGTGTATCAGAACGTGGCAATCAGCCCCAGCATTTT. The full variable domain, rest sourced from reference TRBV2 and TRBJ1-5, is EPEVTQTPSHQVTQMGQEVILRCVPISNHLYFYWYRQILGQKVEFLVSFYNNEISEKSEIFDDQFSVERPDGSNFTLKIRSTKLEDSAMYFCASSVSERGNQPQHFGDGTRLSIL.

The chain is built from TRBV7-8 and TRBJ2-7, with no clear D. V shed 5 bases and J shed 0 bases, with 11 bases lying between them. The CDR3 is 14 amino acids. From germline, CDR1 is SGHVS and CDR2 FQNEAQ. CDR3 region: CASSLYAGSYEQYF. CDR3 nucleotides: TGTGCCAGCAGCCTCTATGCCGGCTCCTACGAGCAGTACTTC.

This clone was seen a handful of times. The V and J genes are TRBV6-5 and TRBJ1-1, with 7 bases aligning to TRBD1. Germline V CDR1 and CDR2: MNHEY, SVGAGI. CDR3 length equals 13 residues. Trimming took 7 bases from V and 3 from J; bases not matched to a gene: 5. CDR3 loop: CASIEQGYTEAFF. The CDR3, as DNA: TGTGCCAGCATCGAACAGGGGTACACTGAAGCTTTCTTT.

The chain couples TRBV12-1 to TRBJ2-7; the D call in the table, TRBD1, was not verified against the DNA. TRBV12-1 constitutes a pseudogene. This CDR3 has 15 amino acids. CDR3 region: CASSSTPGQGYEQYF. DNA for the CDR3: TGTGCCAGCAGCTCTACTCCGGGACAGGGATACGAGCAGTACTTC.

Note on this clone: At one end the junction does not follow the germline gene, possibly because of a read error. This chain uses TRBV7-2 with TRBJ2-7, with D tentatively TRBD2 (7 bases). The CDR3 is made up of 16 amino acids. Per germline, CDR1 SGHTA and CDR2 FQGNSA. The CDR3 protein is CASSLLSGGGGYEQCF. CDR3 nucleotide sequence: TGTGCCAGCAGCTTACTATCGGGGGGCGGGGGCTACGAGCAGTGCTTC.

This clone was found a few times. An end of the junction does not agree with germline; a read error may underlie this. This rearrangement joins TRBV7-9 to TRBJ2-5; TRBD2 agrees at 15 bases. Germline V CDR1 and CDR2: SEHNR, FQNEAQ (reference sequence). The CDR3 has 16 residues. The CDR3 is CSSSPSGTSGGETQYF. The CDR3 coding sequence is TGTTCCAGCAGCCCCTCCGGGACTAGCGGGGGGGAGACCCAGTACTTC.

The V call is TRBV19, the J call TRBJ2-7; 9 nucleotides align to TRBD2. Germline CDR1 is LNHDA and CDR2 is SQIVND (reference sequence). The CDR3 has 14 residues. The V segment lost 5 bases and the J segment 6 bases; nucleotides outside the gene matches: 8. The CDR3 protein is CASSGLAGVGEQYF. CDR3 DNA: TGTGCCAGTAGTGGGTTAGCGGGAGTGGGCGAGCAGTACTTC.

The chain is built from TRBV9 and TRBJ1-2, with 8 bases aligning to TRBD1. From germline, CDR1 is SGDLS and CDR2 YYNGEE. With 4 bases clipped from V and 4 bases from J, the junction kept 9 bases outside the gene matches. The CDR3 length is 15 residues. The DNA for the CDR3 is TGTGCCAGCAGCCCGAGGACAGGGCGGATCTATGGCTACACCTTC. As protein: CASSPRTGRIYGYTF.

This clone was detected a few times. The gene calls are TRBV2 and TRBJ1-4; 8 bases are a match to TRBD1. This CDR3 has 17 amino acids. V shed 6 bases and J 2 bases; nucleotides not matched to a gene: 11. The germline V gene encodes CDR1 SNHLY and CDR2 FYNNEI. CDR3 sequence: CASSRLGQGFTNEKLFF. CDR3 sequence (DNA): TGTGCCAGCAGCCGCCTAGGACAGGGATTCACTAATGAAAAACTGTTTTTT.

This clone occurred once. The chain carries TRBV19 and TRBJ2-2; D is perhaps TRBD2 (6 bases). This CDR3 contains 17 residues. Germline V gene data show CDR1 as LNHDA and CDR2 as SQIVND (reference sequence). Trimming cost V 7 bases and J 0 bases, with 18 bases left between them. This CDR3 is CASKKGPGVSNTGELFF. The CDR3 DNA sequence: TGTGCCAGTAAGAAAGGTCCGGGAGTATCGAACACCGGGGAGCTGTTTTTT.

The chain couples TRBV5-5 to TRBJ1-5; 8 bases map to TRBD1. CDR1 and CDR2 (germline): SGHKS, YYEKEE (reference sequence). The CDR3 contains 15 residues. J gave up 5 bases and V 2 bases, and 6 bases lay outside the gene matches. Here the CDR3 DNA reads TGTGCCAGCAGCTTAAGGACAGGGACGCATCAGCCCCAGCATTTT. Translating it yields CASSLRTGTHQPQHF.

The chain joins TRBV27 to TRBJ2-1; D not certain. From germline, CDR1 is MNHEY and CDR2 SMNVEV (reference sequence). The CDR3 is 14 residues long. V lost 4 bases and J 2 bases, leaving 9 bases between the germline ends. CDR3 nucleotides: TGTGCCAGCAGTTATGGCCGAACCTACAATGAGCAGTTCTTC. Protein product: CASSYGRTYNEQFF.

The chain employs TRBV4-2 and TRBJ1-1; D not certain. Germline CDR1 is LGHNA and CDR2 is YNFKEQ. This CDR3 is built from 16 residues. The germline V and J ends were trimmed by 3 bases and 2 bases, with 16 bases remaining between them. CDR3 in DNA: TGTGCCAGCAGCCAGACGGGAACGGAGTTTAACACTGAAGCTTTCTTT. Translation: CASSQTGTEFNTEAFF.

The CDR3 loop reads CASSESLEADTQYF. The CDR3 nucleotides read TGCGCCAGCAGTGAGTCATTGGAGGCAGATACGCAGTATTTT. The rearrangement links TRBV10-1 to TRBJ2-3, with D possibly TRBD2 on 5 matching bases. Between the trimmed V and J ends, which lost 0 bases and 4 bases, there was a span of 8 bases. The CDR3 contains 14 residues. Germline CDR1 WNHNN, CDR2 SYGVQD (reference sequence).

V usage is TRBV4-1 and J usage is TRBJ1-1; 7 bases map to TRBD1. V trimming: 3 bases; J trimming: 4 bases; junction bases outside the gene matches: 8. The length of the CDR3 is 15 residues. Germline values: CDR1 MGHRA, CDR2 YSYEKL. The CDR3 sequence is CASSHPDRLSTEAFF. CDR3 sequence (DNA): TGCGCCAGCAGCCACCCGGACAGGCTTTCCACTGAAGCTTTCTTT.